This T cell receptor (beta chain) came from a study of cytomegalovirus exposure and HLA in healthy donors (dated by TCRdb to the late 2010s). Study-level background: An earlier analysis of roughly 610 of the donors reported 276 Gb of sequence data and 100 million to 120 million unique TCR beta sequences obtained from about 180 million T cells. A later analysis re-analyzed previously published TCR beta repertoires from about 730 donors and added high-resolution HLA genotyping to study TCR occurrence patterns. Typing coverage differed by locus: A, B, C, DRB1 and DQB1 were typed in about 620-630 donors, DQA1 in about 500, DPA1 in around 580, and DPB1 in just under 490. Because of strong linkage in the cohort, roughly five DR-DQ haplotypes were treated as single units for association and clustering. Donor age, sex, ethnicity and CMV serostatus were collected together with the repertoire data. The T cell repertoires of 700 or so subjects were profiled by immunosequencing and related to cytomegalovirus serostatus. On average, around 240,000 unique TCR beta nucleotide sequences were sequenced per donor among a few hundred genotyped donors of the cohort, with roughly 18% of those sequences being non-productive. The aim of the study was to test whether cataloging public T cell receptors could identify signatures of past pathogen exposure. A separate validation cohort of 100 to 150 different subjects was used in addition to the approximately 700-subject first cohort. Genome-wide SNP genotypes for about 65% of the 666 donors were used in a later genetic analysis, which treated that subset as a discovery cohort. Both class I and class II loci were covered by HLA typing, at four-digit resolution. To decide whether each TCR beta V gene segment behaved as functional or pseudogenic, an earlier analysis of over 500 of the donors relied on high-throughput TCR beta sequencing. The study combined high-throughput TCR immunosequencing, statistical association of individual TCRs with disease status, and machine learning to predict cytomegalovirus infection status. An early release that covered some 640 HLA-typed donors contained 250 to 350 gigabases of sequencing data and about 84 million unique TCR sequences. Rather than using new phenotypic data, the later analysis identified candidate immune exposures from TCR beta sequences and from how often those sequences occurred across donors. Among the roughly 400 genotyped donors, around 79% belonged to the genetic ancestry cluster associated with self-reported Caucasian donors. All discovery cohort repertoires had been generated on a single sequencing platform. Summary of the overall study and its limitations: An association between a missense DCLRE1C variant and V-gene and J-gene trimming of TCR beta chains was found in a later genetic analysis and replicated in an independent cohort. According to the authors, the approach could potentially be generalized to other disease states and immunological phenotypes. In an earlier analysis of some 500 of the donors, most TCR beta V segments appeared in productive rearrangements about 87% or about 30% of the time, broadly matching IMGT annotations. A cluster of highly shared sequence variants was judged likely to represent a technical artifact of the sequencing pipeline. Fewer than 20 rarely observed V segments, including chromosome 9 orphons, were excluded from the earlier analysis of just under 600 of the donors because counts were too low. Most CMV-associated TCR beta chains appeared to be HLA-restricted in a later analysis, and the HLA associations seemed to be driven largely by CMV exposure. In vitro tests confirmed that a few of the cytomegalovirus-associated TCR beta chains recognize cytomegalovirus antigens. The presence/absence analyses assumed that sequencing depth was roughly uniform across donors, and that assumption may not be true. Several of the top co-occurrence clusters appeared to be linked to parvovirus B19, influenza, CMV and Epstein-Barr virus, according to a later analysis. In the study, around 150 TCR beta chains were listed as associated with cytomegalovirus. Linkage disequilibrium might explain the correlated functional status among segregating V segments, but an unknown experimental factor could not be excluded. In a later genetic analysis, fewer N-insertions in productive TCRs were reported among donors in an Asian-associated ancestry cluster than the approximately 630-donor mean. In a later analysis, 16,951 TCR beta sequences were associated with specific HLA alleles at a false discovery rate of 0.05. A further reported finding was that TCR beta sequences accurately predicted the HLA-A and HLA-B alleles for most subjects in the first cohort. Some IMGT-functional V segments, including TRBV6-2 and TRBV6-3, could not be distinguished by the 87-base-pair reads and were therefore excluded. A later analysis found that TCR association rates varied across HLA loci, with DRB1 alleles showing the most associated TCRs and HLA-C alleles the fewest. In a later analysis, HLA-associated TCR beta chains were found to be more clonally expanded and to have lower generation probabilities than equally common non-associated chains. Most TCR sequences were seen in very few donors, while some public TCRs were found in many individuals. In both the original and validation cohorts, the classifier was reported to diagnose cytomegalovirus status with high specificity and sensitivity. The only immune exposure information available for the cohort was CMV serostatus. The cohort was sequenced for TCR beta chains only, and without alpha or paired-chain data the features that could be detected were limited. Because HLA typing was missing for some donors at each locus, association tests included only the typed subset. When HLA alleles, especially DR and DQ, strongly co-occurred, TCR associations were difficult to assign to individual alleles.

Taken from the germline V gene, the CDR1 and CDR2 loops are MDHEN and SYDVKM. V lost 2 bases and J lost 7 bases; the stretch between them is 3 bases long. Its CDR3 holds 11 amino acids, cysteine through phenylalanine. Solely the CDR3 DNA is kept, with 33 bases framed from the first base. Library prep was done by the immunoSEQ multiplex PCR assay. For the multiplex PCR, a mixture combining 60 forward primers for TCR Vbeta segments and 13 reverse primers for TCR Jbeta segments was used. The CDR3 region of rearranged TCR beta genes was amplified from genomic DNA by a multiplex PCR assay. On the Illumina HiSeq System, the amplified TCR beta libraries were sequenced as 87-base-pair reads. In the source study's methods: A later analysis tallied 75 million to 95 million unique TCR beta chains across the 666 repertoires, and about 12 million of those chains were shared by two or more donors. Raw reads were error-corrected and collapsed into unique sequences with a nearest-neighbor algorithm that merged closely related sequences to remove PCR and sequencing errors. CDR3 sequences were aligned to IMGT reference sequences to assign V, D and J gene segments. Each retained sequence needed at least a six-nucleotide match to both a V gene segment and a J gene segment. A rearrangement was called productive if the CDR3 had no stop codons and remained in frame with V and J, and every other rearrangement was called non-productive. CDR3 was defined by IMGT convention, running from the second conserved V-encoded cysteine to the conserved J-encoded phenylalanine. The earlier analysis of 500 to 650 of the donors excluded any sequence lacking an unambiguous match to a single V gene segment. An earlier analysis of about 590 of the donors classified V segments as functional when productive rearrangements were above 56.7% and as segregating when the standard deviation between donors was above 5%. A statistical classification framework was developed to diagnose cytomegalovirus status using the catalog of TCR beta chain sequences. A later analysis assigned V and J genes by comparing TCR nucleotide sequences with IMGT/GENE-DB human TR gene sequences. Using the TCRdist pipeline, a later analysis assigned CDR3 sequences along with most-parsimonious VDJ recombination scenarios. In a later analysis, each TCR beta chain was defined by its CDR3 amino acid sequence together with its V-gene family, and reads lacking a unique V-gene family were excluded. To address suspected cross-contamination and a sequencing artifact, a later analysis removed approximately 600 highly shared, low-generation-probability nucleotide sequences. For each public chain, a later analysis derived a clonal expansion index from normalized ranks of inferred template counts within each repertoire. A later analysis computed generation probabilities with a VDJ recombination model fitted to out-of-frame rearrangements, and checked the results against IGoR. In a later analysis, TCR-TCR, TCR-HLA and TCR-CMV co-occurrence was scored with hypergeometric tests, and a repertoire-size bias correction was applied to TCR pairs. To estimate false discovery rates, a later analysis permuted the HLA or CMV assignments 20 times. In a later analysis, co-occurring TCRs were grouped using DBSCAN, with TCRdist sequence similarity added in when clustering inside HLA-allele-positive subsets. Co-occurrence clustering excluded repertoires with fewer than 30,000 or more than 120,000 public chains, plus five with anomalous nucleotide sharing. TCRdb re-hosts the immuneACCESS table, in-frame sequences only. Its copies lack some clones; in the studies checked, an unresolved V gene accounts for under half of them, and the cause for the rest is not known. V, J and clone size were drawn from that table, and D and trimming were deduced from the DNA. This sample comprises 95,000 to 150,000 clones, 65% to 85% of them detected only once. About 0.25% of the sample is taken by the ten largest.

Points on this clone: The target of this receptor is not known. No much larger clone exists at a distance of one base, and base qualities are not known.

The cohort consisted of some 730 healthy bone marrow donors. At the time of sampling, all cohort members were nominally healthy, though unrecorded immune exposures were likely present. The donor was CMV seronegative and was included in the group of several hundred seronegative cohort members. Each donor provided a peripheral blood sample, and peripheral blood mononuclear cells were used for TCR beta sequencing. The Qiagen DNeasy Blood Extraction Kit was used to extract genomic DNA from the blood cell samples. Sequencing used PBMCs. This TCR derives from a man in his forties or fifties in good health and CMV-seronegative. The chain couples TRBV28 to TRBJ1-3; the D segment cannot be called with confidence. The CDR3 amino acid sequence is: CASSLPNTIYF. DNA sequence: TGTGCCAGCAGTTTACCGAACACCATATATTTT.